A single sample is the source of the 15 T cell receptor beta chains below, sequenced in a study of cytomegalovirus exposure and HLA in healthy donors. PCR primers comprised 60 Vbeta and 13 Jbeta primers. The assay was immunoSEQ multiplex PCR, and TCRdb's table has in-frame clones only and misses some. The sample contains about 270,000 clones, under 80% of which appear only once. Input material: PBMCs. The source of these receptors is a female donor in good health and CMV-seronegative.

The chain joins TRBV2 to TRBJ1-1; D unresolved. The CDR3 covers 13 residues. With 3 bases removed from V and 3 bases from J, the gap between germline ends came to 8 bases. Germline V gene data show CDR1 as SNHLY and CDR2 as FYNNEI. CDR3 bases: TGTGCCAGCAGTGAGCGGGTGGACACTGAAGCTTTCTTT. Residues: CASSERVDTEAFF.

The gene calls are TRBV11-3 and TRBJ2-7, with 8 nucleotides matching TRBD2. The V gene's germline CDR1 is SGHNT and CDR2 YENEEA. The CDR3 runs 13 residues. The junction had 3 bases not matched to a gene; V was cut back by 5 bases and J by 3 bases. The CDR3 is CASSASGSYEQYF. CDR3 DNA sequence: TGTGCCAGCAGCGCCAGCGGGAGCTACGAGCAGTACTTC.

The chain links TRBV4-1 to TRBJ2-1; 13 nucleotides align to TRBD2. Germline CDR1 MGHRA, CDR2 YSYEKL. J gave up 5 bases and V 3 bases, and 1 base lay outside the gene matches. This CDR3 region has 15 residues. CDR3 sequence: CASSQGTSGNNEQFF. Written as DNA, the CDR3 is TGCGCCAGCAGCCAGGGGACTAGCGGGAACAATGAGCAGTTCTTC.

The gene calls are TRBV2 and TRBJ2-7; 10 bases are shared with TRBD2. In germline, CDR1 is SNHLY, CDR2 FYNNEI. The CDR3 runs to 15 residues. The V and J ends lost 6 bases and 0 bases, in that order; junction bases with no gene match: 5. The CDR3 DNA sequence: TGTGCCAGCAGGCTAGCGGGGGCCACCTCCTACGAGCAGTACTTC. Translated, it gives CASRLAGATSYEQYF.

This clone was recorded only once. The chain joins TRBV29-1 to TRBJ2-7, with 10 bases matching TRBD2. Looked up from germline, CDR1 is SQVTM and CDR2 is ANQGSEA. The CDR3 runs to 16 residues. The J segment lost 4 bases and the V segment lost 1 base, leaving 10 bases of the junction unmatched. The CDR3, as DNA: TGCAGCGTTGAAGGGGGATTCGGGACTAGCGTGTACGAGCAGTACTTC. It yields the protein CSVEGGFGTSVYEQYF.

CDR3 sequence (DNA): TGTGCCAGCAGACCGACTAGCGAATTTTTCAGGAATGAGCAGTTCTTC. This translates into CASRPTSEFFRNEQFF. This sequence joins TRBV7-2 and TRBJ2-1; TRBD2 agrees at 8 bases. The CDR3 has 16 amino acids. Germline CDR1 is SGHTA and CDR2 is FQGNSA. V lost 6 bases, J lost 7 bases, and 14 bases stayed unmatched.

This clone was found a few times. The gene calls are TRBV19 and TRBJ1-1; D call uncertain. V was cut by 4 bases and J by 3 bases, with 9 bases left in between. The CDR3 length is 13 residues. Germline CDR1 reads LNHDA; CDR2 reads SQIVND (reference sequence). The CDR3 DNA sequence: TGTGCCAGTAGTACACAGAAACACACTGAAGCTTTCTTT. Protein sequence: CASSTQKHTEAFF.

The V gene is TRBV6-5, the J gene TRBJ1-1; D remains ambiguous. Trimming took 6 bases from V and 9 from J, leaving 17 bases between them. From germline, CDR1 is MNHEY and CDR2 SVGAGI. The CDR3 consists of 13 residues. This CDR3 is CASSPPRLTKAFF. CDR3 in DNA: TGTGCCAGCAGCCCACCGAGGCTGACTAAAGCTTTCTTT.

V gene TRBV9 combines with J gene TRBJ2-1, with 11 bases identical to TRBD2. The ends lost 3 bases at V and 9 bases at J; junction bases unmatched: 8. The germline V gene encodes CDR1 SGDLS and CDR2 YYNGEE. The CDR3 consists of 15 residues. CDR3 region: CASSALSGRASEQFF. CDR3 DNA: TGTGCCAGCAGCGCCCTTAGCGGGAGGGCCTCTGAGCAGTTCTTC.

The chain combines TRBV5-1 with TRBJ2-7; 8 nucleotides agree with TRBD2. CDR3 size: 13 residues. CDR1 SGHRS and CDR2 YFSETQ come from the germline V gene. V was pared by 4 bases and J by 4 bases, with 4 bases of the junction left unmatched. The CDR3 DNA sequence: TGCGCCAGCAGCCTGGGACTAGAGTACGAGCAGTACTTC. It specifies CASSLGLEYEQYF.

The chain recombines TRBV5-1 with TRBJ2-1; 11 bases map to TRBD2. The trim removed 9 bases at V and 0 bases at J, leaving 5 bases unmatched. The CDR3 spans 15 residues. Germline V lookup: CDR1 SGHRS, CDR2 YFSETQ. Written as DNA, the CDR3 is TGCGCCACAACTAGCGGGGGCAGCTCCTACAATGAGCAGTTCTTC. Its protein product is CATTSGGSSYNEQFF.

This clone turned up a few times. The CDR3 region has the DNA TGTGCCAGCAGTTTAAACGGGATGCGGGCCTACGAGCAGTACTTC. Residues: CASSLNGMRAYEQYF. The V gene is TRBV27, the J gene TRBJ2-7; D is perhaps TRBD2 (5 bases). This CDR3 contains 15 residues. V was pared by 2 bases and J by 2 bases, with 13 bases between. The germline V gene encodes CDR1 MNHEY and CDR2 SMNVEV (reference sequence).

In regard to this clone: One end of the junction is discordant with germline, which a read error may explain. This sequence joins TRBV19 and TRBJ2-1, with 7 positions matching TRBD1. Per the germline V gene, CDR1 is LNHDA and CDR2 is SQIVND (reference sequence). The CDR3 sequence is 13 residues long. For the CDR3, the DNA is TGTGCCAGTAGTATAGATTCGAGGGGGCAGAGGATCTTC. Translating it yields CASSIDSRGQRIF. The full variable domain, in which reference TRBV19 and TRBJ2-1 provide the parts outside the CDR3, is DGGITQSPKYLFRKEGQNVTLSCEQNLNHDAMYWYRQDPGQGLRLIYYSQIVNDFQKGDIAEGYSVSREKKESFPLTVTSAQKNPTAFYLCASSIDSRGQRIFGPGTRLTVL.

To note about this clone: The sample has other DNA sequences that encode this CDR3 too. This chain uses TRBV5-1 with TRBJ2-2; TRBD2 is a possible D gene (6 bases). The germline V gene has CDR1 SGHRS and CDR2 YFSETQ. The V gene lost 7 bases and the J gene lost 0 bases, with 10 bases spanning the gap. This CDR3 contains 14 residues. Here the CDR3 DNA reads TGCGCCAGCCGGGGGACGGCGAACACCGGGGAGCTGTTTTTT. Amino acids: CASRGTANTGELFF.

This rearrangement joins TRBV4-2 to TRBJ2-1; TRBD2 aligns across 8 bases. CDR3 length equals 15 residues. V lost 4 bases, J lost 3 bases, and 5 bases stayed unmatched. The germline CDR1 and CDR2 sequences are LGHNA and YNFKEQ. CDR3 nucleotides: TGTGCCAGCAGCCCCGGGCTAGCGGGCTACAATGAGCAGTTCTTC. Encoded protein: CASSPGLAGYNEQFF.